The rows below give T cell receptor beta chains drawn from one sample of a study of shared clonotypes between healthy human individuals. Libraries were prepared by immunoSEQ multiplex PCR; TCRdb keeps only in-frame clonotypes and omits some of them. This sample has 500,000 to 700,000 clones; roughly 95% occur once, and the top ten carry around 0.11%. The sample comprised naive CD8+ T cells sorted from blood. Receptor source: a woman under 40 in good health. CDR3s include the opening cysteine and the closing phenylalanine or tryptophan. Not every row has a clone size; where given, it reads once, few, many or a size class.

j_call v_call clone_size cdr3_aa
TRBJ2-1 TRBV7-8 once CASSLGSRWEFVDNEQFF
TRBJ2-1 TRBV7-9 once CASSLGTSGGSYNEQFF
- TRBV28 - CASSSRDNSYEQYF
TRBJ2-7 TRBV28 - CASSFSKGVDYEQYF
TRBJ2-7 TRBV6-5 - CASSLGGGRYEQYF
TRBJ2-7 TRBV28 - CASSLGTGQTYEQYF
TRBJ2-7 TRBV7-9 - CASSLGAGRMFEQYF
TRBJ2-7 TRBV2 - CASRDRDRDHSYF
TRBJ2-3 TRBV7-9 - CASSFGDTDTQYF
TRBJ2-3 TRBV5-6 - CASREGTSGPDTQYF
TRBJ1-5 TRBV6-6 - CASSYDISNQPQHF
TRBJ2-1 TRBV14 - CASSQVAGVYNEQFF
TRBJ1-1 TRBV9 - CASSAPTGETEAFF
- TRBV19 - CASSIERSSHEQYF
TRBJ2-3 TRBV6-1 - CASSATGATDTQYF
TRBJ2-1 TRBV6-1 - CASSEIEGNEQFF
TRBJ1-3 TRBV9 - CASSGQGGGNTIYF
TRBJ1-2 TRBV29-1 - CSVEGGVDGYTF
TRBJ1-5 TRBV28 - CASSYNTRDRGLEPQHF
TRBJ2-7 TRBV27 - CASRARYEQYF
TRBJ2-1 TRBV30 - CAWSAGDDNEQFF
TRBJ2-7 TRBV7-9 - CAIRRDTTVEQYF
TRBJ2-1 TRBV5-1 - CASSFIRVDEQFF
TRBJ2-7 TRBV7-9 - CASSPRLAGGSLYEQYF
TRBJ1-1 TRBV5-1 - CASIDKPMNTEAFF
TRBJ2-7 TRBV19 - CASSIGATSSRYEQYF
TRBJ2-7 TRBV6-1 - CASSLGLAGAYEQYF
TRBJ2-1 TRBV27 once CASSTLANEQFF
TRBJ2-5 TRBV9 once CASSGLAGPQETQYF
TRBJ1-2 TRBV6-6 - CASRSDANYGYTF
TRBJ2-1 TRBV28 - CASSSPRLAGGPYNEQFF
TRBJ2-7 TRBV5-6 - CASSPLPSPSYEQYF
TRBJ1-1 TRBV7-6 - CASSSSWTSNTEAFF
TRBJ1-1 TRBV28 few CASSYEDITEAFF
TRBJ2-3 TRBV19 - CASSTSGSQGDTQYF
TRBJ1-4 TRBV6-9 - CASSPQRPTNEKLFF
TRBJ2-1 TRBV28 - CASSLYSSNEQFF
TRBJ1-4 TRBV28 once CASSLNMVWGQAELFF
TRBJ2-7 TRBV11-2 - CASSSGAEQYF
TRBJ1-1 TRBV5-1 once CASSLVIGKNTEAFF
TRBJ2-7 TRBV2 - CASTPGGWGEQYF
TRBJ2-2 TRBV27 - CASSQVGTGELFF
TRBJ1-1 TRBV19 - CASSTIPGQLNTEAFF
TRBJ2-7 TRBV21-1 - CASSTAVYEQYF
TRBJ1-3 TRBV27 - CASSLAGDGNTIYF
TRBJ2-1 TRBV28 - CASKITRAYNEQFF
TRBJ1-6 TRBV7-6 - CASSQRGNESPLHF
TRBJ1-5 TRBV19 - CASSIWDSNQPQHF